This is a list of T cell receptor beta chains from one sample in a study of blood T cell repertoires in COVID-19. Libraries were prepared by immunoSEQ multiplex PCR; TCRdb keeps only in-frame clonotypes and omits some of them. The profile shows around 68,000 clones, over 80% of them singletons. The specimen sequenced was peripheral blood. These receptors all come from a human donor in a cohort sampled during active COVID-19. CDR3s include the opening cysteine and the closing phenylalanine or tryptophan. D genes are given only for firm matches. Only some rows state a clone size, as once, few, many or a class for expanded clones.

clone_size	d_call	v_call	j_call	cdr3_nt	cdr3_aa
.	.	TRBV29-1	TRBJ2-3	TGCAGCGGGTGGGGAGGACCCCCAAGCACAGATACGCAGTATTTT	CSGWGGPPSTDTQYF
.	TRBD2	TRBV5-1	TRBJ2-1	TGCGCCAGCAGCTTGGCGGGGACTAGGGACACTGAGCAGTTCTTC	CASSLAGTRDTEQFF
.	.	TRBV28	TRBJ1-2	TGTGCCAGCAGCAAATACCAGGTTAGCTTC	CASSKYQVSF
.	.	TRBV6-6	TRBJ1-5	TGTGCCAGCAGTTACTCAGTACAGGGCAATCAGCCCCAGCATTTT	CASSYSVQGNQPQHF
.	TRBD2	TRBV11-2	TRBJ2-2	TGTGCCAGCGGGCGGGAGATAGGGGAGCTGTTTTTT	CASGREIGELFF
once	.	TRBV4-1	TRBJ2-7	TGCGCCAGCAGCCCATTCGGGCAGTACTTC	CASSPFGQYF
.	TRBD2	TRBV2	TRBJ2-2	TGTGCCAGCAGTCCGTCCAGCGGGAGCAGAGGCACCGGGGAGCTGTTTTTT	CASSPSSGSRGTGELFF
once	TRBD1	TRBV28	TRBJ1-2	TGTGCCAGCAGGTTCCCGGGACAGCTATATGGCTACACCTTC	CASRFPGQLYGYTF
.	.	TRBV2	TRBJ2-6	TGTGCCAGCAGTGCCCAAGAGGCAGGGGCTGGGGCCAACGTCCTGACTTTC	CASSAQEAGAGANVLTF
.	TRBD1	TRBV4-1	TRBJ1-1	TGCGCCAGCAGCCGCGAACACGGACAGGGGAATACTGAAGCTTTCTTT	CASSREHGQGNTEAFF
.	TRBD2	TRBV7-6	TRBJ2-1	TGTGCCAGCAGCCCCCCCGGACTAGCGTACAATGAGCAGTTCTTC	CASSPPGLAYNEQFF
.	.	TRBV12-2	TRBJ1-4	TGTGCAAGTCGCTCTGGGGTGGGGGCAGGTGAAAAACTGTTTTTT	CASRSGVGAGEKLFF
.	.	TRBV28	TRBJ1-6	TGTGCCAGCAGGATTTCGTCCGGGGGGAATTCACCCCTCCACTTT	CASRISSGGNSPLHF
.	TRBD2	TRBV3-1/TRBV3-2	TRBJ2-1	TGTGCCAGCAGCGCACCGGGACTAGCGAACAATGAGCAGTTCTTC	CASSAPGLANNEQFF
.	.	TRBV27	TRBJ1-2	TGTGCCAGCAGTCCCGCCTTAAGTCAGGGGATTTATGGCTACACCTTC	CASSPALSQGIYGYTF
.	TRBD2	TRBV19	TRBJ2-2	TGTGCCAGTACATCGTCTCGGGGGGGCACCGGGGAGCTGTTTTTT	CASTSSRGGTGELFF
.	.	TRBV14	TRBJ1-2	TGTGCCAGCAGCCCGTCACTCCAGGTGAACTATGGCTACACCTTC	CASSPSLQVNYGYTF
.	.	TRBV5-8	TRBJ1-5	TGTGCCAGCAGCTTAAGGGGGCAGCCCCAGCATTTT	CASSLRGQPQHF
few	.	TRBV5-1	TRBJ2-1	TGCGCCAGCAGCCGCACCCACAGCACCAATGAGCAGTTCTTC	CASSRTHSTNEQFF
.	.	TRBV19	TRBJ2-3	TGTGCCACCTCAGGGCAGACACGGACCACGCAGTATTTT	CATSGQTRTTQYF
few	TRBD2	TRBV7-9	TRBJ2-2	TGTGCCAGCAGCGCCCCCTCTAGCGGCACCGGGGAGCTGTTTTTT	CASSAPSSGTGELFF
.	TRBD2	TRBV7-2	TRBJ2-1	TGTGCCAGCAGCTTAGACGGGAGGTTAAGTGAGCAGTTCTTC	CASSLDGRLSEQFF
.	TRBD1	TRBV28	TRBJ1-1	TGTGCCAGCAGTTTATACCCGGGACAGGGGAACACTGAAGCTTTCTTT	CASSLYPGQGNTEAFF
.	.	TRBV19	TRBJ2-1	TGTGCCAGTAGTATGCGGTCGGCAGATCGGCTGTTCTTC	CASSMRSADRLFF
.	.	TRBV5-4	TRBJ2-6	TGTGCCAGCTTGAGCTACGGGGCCAACGTCCTGACTTTC	CASLSYGANVLTF
few	.	TRBV6-1	TRBJ2-7	TGTGCCAGCAGTGAACAGGACACCCCCTCCTACGAGCAGTACTTC	CASSEQDTPSYEQYF
.	.	TRBV9	TRBJ1-2	TGTGCCAGCAGCGCTGTCGTTGGGAGGGTGTCGTCGAGCGGCTACACCTTC	CASSAVVGRVSSSGYTF
.	.	TRBV7-7	TRBJ1-1	TGTGCTAGCAGTAAACAGCAGAACACTGAAGCTTTCTTT	CASSKQQNTEAFF
.	.	TRBV24-1	TRBJ2-2	TGTGCCACCAGTGACACTGACAGATCCGGGGAGCTGTTTTTT	CATSDTDRSGELFF
.	TRBD1	TRBV29-1	TRBJ2-1	TGCAGCGTTCGTAAGGGGGCGAATGAGCAGTTCTTC	CSVRKGANEQFF
few	TRBD1	TRBV10-1	TRBJ1-6	TGCGCCAGCAGTCCTGGACAGGGTCTTAATTCACCCCTCCACTTT	CASSPGQGLNSPLHF
.	.	TRBV5-1	TRBJ1-6	TGCGCCAGCAGCTTGGCGAGCGCGCGGGGGGTGGTTTCACCCCTCCACTTT	CASSLASARGVVSPLHF
.	.	TRBV5-1	TRBJ2-3	TGCGCCAGCAGCTCGGAGGTGAACACAGATACGCAGTATTTT	CASSSEVNTDTQYF
.	.	TRBV11-2	TRBJ2-1	TGTGCCAGCAGCTCCTACGGGAGAATGGGCAATGAGCAGTTCTTC	CASSSYGRMGNEQFF
few	TRBD2	TRBV6-2/TRBV6-3	TRBJ2-1	TGTGCCAGCAGTGACGTTTTCGCTAGCGGGAGGGCTTACAATGAGCAGTTCTTC	CASSDVFASGRAYNEQFF
.	.	TRBV11-2	TRBJ2-7	TGTGCCAGCAGCTTAGGGGGCAGCTCCTACGAGCAGTACTTC	CASSLGGSSYEQYF
.	TRBD1	TRBV30	TRBJ1-6	TGTGCCTGGATTTCTCCGGGGACAGGGGGAGGTTCACCCCTCCACTTT	CAWISPGTGGGSPLHF
.	TRBD2	TRBV5-4	TRBJ2-1	TGTGCCAGCAGCCCTAGCGGGAGGCGCAATGAGCAGTTCTTC	CASSPSGRRNEQFF
.	.	TRBV21-1	TRBJ2-7	TGTGCCAGCAGCACATGGGACAGGGGGAAAGAGCAGTACTTC	CASSTWDRGKEQYF
.	TRBD2	TRBV4-2	TRBJ2-1	TGTGCCAGCAGCCAAGACGGTACTAGCGGAAGCTCCTACAATGAGCAGTTCTTC	CASSQDGTSGSSYNEQFF
once	TRBD1	TRBV9	TRBJ2-5	TGTGCCAGCAGCGTAGGGACAGGGTTGTTTCAAGAGACCCAGTACTTC	CASSVGTGLFQETQYF
.	TRBD1	TRBV7-9	TRBJ1-1	TGTGCCAGCAGCTTCACCGGGACAGCGAACACTGAAGCTTTCTTT	CASSFTGTANTEAFF
.	.	TRBV5-6	TRBJ1-4	TGTGCCAGCAGCTTGCGGTCCGAAAATGAAAAACTGTTTTTT	CASSLRSENEKLFF
.	TRBD1	TRBV28	TRBJ2-5	TGTGCCAGCAGTTTGCTTCAGGGGGCCGGGGAGACCCAGTACTTC	CASSLLQGAGETQYF